One T cell receptor (beta chain) is described in this entry. At one boundary the junction diverges from the germline segment, which might be a read error. This sample stems from a study of blood T cell repertoires in COVID-19. In the study overall: T cells, B-cell-depleted T cells, or PBMCs supplied cDNA or gDNA.

Recruited during active infection, patients (from Seattle) were subsequently followed longitudinally. Some clones are missing from TCRdb's copy, which holds only in-frame ones; the method was immunoSEQ multiplex PCR. The table shows 350,000 or so clones, with roughly nine tenths occurring only once. The CDR3 extends over 15 amino acids. The V gene's germline CDR1 is SGHRS and CDR2 YFSETQ. The J gene is TRBJ2-5, the V gene TRBV5-1; D remains unclear. This receptor was identified in a woman aged 60-75 years with COVID-19, enrolled during active disease. Material for sequencing was peripheral blood. The CDR3 spells CASSLGGALQEAQYF. The CDR3 DNA is TGCGCCAGCAGCTTAGGCGGAGCCCTACAAGAGGCCCAGTACTTC.